Included here is one TCR beta chain sequence, with context. The target antigen is unknown. The sample belongs to a study of cytomegalovirus exposure and HLA in healthy donors. The V and J ends lost 6 bases and 0 bases respectively, with 15 bases between them. The CDR3 consists of 16 residues. The germline V gene has CDR1 SNHLY and CDR2 FYNNEI. The data were produced by immunoSEQ multiplex PCR, yet TCRdb's version contains in-frame clones alone and is incomplete. The table records 150,000 to 200,000 clones, roughly 84% of them present only once. Findings of the study overall: For most TCR sequences rarity was the rule, although some public TCRs occurred in many donors.

The chain recombines TRBV2 with TRBJ1-3; tentatively, D is TRBD1 (6 bases). The receptor comes from a man aged 25 to 45 in good health and CMV-seropositive. The sequencing sample was made of PBMCs. The CDR3: CASSLSGVRSGNTIYF. CDR3 DNA: TGTGCCAGCAGCTTATCAGGGGTCCGCTCTGGAAACACCATATATTTT.